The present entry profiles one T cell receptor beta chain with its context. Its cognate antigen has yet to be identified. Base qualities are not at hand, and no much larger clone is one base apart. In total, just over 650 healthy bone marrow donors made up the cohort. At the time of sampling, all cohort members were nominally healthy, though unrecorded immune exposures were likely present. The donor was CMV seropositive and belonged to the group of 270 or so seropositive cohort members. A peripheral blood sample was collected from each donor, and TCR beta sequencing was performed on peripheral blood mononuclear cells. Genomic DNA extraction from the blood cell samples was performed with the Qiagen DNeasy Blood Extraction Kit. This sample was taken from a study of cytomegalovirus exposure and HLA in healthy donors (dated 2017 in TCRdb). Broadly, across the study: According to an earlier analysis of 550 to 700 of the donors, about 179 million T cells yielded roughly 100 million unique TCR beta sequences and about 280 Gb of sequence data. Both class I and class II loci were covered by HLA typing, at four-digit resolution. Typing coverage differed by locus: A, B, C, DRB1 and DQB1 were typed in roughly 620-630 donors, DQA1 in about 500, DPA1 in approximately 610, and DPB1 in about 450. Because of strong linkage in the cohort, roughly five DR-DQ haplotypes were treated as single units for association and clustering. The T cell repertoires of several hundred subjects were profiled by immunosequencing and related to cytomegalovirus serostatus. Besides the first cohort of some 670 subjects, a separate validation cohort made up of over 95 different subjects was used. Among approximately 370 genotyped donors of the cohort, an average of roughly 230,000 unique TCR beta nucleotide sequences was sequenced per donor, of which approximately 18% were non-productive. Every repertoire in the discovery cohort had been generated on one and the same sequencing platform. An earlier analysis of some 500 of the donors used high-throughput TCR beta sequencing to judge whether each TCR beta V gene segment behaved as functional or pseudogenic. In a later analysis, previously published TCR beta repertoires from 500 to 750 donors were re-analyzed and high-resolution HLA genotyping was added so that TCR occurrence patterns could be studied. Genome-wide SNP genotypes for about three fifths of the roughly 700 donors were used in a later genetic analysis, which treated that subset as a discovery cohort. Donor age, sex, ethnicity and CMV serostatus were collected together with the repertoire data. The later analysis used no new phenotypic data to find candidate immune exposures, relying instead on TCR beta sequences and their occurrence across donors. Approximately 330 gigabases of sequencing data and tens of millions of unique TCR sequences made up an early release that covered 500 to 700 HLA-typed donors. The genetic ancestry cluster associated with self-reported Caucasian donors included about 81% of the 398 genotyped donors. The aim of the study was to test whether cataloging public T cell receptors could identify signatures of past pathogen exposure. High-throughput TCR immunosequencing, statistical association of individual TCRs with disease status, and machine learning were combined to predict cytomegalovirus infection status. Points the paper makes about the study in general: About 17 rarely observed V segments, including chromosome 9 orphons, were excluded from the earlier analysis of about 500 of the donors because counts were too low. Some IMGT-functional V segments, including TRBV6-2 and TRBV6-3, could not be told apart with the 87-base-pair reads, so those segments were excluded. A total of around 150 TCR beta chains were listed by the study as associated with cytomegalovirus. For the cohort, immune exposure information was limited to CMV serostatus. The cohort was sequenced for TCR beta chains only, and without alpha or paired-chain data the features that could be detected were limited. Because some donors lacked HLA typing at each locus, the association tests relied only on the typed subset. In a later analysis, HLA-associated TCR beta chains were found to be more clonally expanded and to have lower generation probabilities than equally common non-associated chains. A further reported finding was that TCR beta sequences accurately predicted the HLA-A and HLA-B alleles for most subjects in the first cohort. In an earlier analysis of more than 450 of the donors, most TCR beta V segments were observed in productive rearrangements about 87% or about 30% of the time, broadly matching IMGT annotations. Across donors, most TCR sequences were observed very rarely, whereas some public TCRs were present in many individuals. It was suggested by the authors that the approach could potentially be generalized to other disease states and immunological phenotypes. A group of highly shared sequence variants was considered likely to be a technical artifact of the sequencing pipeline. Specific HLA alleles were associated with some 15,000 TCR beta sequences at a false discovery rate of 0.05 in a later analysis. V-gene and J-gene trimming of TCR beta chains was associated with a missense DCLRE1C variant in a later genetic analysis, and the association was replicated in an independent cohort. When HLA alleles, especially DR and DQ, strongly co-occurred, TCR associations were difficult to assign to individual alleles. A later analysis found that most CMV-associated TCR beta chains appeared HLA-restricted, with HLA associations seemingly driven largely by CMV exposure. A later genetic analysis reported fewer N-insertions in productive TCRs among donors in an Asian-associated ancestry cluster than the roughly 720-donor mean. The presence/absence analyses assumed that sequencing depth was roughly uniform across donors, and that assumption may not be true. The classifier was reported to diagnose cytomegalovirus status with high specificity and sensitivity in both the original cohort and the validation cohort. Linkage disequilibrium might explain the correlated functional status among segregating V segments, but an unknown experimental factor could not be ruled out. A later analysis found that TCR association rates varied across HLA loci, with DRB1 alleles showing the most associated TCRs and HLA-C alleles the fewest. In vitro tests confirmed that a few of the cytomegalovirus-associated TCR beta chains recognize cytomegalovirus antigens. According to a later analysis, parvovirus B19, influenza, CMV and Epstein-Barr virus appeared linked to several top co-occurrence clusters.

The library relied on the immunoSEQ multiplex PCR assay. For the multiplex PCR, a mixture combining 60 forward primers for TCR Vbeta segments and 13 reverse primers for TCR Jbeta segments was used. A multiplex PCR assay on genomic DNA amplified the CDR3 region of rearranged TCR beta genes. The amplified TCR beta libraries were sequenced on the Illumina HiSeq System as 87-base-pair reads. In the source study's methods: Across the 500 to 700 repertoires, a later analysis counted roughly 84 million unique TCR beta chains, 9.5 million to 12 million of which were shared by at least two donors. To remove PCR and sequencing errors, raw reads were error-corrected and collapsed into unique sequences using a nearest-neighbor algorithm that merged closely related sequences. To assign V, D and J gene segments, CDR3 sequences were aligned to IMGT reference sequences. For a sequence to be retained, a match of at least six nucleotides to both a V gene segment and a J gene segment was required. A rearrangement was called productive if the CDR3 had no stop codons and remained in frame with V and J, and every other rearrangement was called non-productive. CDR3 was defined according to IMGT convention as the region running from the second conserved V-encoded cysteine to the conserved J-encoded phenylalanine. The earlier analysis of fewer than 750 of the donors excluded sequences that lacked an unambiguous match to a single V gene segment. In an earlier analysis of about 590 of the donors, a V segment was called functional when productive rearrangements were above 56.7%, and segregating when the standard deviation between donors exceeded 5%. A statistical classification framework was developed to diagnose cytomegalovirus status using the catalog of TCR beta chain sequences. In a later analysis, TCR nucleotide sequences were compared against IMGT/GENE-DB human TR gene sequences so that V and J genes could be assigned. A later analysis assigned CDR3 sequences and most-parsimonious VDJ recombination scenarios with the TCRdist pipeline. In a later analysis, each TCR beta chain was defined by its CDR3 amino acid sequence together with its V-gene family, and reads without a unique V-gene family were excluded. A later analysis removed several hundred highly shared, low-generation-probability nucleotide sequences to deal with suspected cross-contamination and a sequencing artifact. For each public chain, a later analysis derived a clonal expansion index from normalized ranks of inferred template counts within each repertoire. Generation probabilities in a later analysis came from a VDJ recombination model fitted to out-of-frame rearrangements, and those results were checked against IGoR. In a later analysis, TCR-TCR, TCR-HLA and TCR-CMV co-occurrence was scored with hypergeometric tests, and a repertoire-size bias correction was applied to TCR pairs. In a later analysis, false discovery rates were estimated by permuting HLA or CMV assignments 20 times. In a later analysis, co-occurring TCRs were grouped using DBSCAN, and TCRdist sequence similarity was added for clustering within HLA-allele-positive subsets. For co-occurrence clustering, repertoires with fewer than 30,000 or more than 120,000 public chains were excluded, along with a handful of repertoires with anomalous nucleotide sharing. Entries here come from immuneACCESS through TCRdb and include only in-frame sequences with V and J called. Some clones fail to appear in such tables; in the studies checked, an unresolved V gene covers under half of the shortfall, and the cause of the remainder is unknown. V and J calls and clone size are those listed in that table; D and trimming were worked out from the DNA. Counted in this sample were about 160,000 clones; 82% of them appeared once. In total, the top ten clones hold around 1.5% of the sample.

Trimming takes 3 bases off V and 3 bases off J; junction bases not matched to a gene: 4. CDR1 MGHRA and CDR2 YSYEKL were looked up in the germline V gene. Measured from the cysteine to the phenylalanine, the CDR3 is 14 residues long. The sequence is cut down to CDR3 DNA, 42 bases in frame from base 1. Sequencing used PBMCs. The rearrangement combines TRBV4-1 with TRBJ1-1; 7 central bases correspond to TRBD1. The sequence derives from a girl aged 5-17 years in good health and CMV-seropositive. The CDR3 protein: CASSQRGLDTEAFF. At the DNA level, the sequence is TGCGCCAGCAGCCAGAGGGGGCTGGACACTGAAGCTTTCTTT.